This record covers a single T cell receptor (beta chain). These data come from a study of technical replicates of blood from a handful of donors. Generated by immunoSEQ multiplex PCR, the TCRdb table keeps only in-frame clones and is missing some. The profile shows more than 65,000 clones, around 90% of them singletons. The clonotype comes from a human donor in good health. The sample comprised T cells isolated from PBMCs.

CDR3 residues: CASRLASNEQFF. CDR3 nucleotides: TGTGCCAGCAGATTGGCTTCGAATGAGCAGTTCTTC. The chain is built from TRBV27 and TRBJ2-1; no clear D gene. The germline gives CDR1 MNHEY, CDR2 SMNVEV (reference sequence). The V gene lost 6 bases and the J gene lost 7 bases, with 10 bases spanning the gap. This CDR3 contains 12 residues.